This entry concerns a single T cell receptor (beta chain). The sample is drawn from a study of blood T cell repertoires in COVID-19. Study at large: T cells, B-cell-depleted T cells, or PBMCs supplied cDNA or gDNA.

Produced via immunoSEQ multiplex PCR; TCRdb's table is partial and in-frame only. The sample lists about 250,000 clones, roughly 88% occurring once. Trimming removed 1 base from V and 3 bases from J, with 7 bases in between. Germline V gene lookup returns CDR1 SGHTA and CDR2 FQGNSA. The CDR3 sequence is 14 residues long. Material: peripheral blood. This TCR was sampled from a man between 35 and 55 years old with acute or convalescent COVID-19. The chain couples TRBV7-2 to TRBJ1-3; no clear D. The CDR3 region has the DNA TGTGCCAGCAGCTTAGTAGGCGGTGGAAACACCATATATTTT. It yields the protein CASSLVGGGNTIYF.